Reported below is one TCR beta chain. The V gene's germline CDR1 is SNHLY and CDR2 FYNNEI. V shed 6 bases and J shed 9 bases, with 15 bases lying between them. The CDR3 is 13 residues long. Samples came from healthy bone marrow donors. 13 Jbeta primers and 60 Vbeta primers were used for the PCR. Clones were read by immunoSEQ multiplex PCR, and TCRdb kept only the in-frame ones, dropping some. Of approximately 110,000 clones listed, approximately 67% were seen once; the top ten hold about 7.7%. This entry is derived from a study of cytomegalovirus exposure and HLA in healthy donors. The TCR sequence derives from a man aged 18 to 30 in good health and CMV-seropositive. Material for sequencing was PBMCs. The V call is TRBV2, the J call TRBJ2-1, with D possibly being TRBD2 (5 bases). CDR3 bases: TGTGCCAGCAGCCGAAAGGCGACTACTGAGCAGTTCTTC. Translating gives CASSRKATTEQFF.